These 9 T cell receptor beta chains came from one sample sequenced in a study of blood T cell repertoires in COVID-19. Libraries were prepared by immunoSEQ multiplex PCR; TCRdb keeps only in-frame clonotypes and omits some of them. The data show approximately 150,000 clones, with 80% to 90% seen just once and less than 3.5% held by the top ten. The specimen was peripheral blood. These receptors all come from a man in his 70s with acute or convalescent COVID-19.

The V gene is TRBV5-4, the J gene TRBJ2-4; a weak D match, TRBD2 (6 bases). Deletions cut 2 bases from V and 8 bases from J, with 17 bases between. There are 15 residues in the CDR3. Germline V gene sequence: CDR1 SGHNT, CDR2 YYREEE (reference sequence). The CDR3 sequence: CASSFENGRGDIQYF. CDR3 sequence (DNA): TGTGCCAGCAGCTTCGAGAACGGGAGAGGGGACATTCAGTACTTC. The full variable domain, completed using reference TRBV5-4 and TRBJ2-4, is ETGVTQSPTHLIKTRGQQVTLRCSSQSGHNTVSWYQQALGQGPQFIFQYYREEENGRGNFPPRFSGLQFPNYSSELNVNALELDDSALYLCASSFENGRGDIQYFGAGTRLSVL.

This clone has more than one count but fewer than ten. The rearrangement uses TRBV7-8 and TRBJ1-3, with D possibly matching TRBD1 (5 bases). Trimming stripped 5 bases from V and 3 bases from J, with 14 bases between. Germline CDR1 reads SGHVS; CDR2 reads FQNEAQ. The CDR3 sequence is 15 residues long. The CDR3 DNA reads as TGTGCCAGCAGCCCCGGAGGGACCGGTGGAAACACCATATATTTT. Protein product: CASSPGGTGGNTIYF.

The genes are TRBV5-1 and TRBJ2-1; TRBD1 matches 7 bases. Trimming cost V 3 bases and J 4 bases; bases outside gene matches: 4. The CDR3 contains 14 residues. Germline assignment: CDR1 SGHRS and CDR2 YFSETQ. Here the CDR3 DNA reads TGCGCCAGCAGCTCCCCAGGGGGATACAATGAGCAGTTCTTC. It is translated as CASSSPGGYNEQFF.

The chain joins TRBV2 to TRBJ2-3, with 8 bases matching TRBD1. V lost 0 bases to trimming and J lost 4 bases; unmatched junction nucleotides: 3. Germline CDR1 and CDR2: SNHLY and FYNNEI. The CDR3 consists of 15 residues. The CDR3 sequence is CASSEAEQGADTQYF. The CDR3 coding sequence is TGTGCCAGCAGTGAAGCGGAACAGGGGGCAGATACGCAGTATTTT.

This chain uses TRBV14 with TRBJ2-7; D unclear. Germline V gives CDR1 SGHDN, CDR2 FVKESK. With 5 bases removed from V and 6 bases from J, the gap between germline ends came to 11 bases. This CDR3 is built from 12 residues. The CDR3 DNA follows: TGTGCCAGCAGCGACATGTTTTCCGAGCAGTACTTC. This encodes CASSDMFSEQYF.

The chain employs TRBV6-2 or TRBV6-3 and TRBJ2-3, with D perhaps matching TRBD1 (6 bases). V lost 0 bases and J 0 bases, leaving 10 bases between the germline ends. This CDR3 is 16 amino acids long. Germline CDR1 and CDR2: MNHEY and SVGEGT. This CDR3 reads CASSYSRDMSTDTQYF. The CDR3 bases are TGTGCCAGCAGTTACTCTCGGGACATGAGCACAGATACGCAGTATTTT.

This clone was seen once. One end of the junction varies from germline; a read error may be responsible. The chain is built from TRBV7-7 and TRBJ2-1, with 8 bases fitting TRBD1. Germline-derived CDR1 and CDR2 are SSHAT and FNYEAQ (reference sequence). The CDR3 contains 13 residues. The CDR3 nucleotides are TGTGCTAGCAGCTCAGGACAGGGCAATGAGCAGTTCTTC. Protein: CASSSGQGNEQFF. Filled out from reference TRBV7-7 and TRBJ2-1, the complete variable domain reads GAGVSQSPRYKVTKRGQDVTLRCDPISSHATLYWYQQALGQGPEFLTYFNYEAQPDKSGLPSDRFSAERPEGSISTLTIQRTEQRDSAMYRCASSSGQGNEQFFGPGTRLTVL.

Points on this clone: Other nucleotide sequences in the sample specify the same CDR3. The chain combines TRBV9 with TRBJ1-1; no firm D call. The CDR3 spans 14 residues. V lost 0 bases to trimming and J lost 1 base, with 7 bases between them. Germline CDR1 reads SGDLS; CDR2 reads YYNGEE. CDR3 protein: CASSVVSGNTEAFF. The CDR3 DNA is TGTGCCAGCAGCGTAGTGTCAGGGAACACTGAAGCTTTCTTT.

This clone is a singleton in its sample. CDR3 sequence (DNA): TGTGCCAGCAGCCCCCCCAGGGAAACCTACGAGCAGTACTTC. Protein product: CASSPPRETYEQYF. The chain employs TRBV7-9 and TRBJ2-7; maybe TRBD1 (5 bases). With 5 bases removed from V and 2 bases from J, the gap between germline ends came to 13 bases. Germline CDR1 reads SEHNR; CDR2 reads FQNEAQ (reference sequence). This CDR3 has 14 residues.